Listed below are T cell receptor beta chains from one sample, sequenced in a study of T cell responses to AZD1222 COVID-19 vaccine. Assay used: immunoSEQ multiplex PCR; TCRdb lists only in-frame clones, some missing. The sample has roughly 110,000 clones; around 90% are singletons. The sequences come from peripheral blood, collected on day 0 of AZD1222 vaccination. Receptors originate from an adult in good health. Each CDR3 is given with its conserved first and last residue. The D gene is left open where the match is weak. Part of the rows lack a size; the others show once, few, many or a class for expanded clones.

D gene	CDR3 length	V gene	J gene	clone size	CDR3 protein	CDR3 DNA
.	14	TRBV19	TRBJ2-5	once	CASSRVDLKETQYF	TGTGCCAGTAGTCGAGTTGACCTGAAAGAGACCCAGTACTTC
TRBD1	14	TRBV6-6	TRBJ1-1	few	CASIRDRGNTEAFF	TGTGCCAGCATTCGGGACAGGGGAAACACTGAAGCTTTCTTT
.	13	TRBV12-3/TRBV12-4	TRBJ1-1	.	CASSLTQNTEAFF	TGTGCCAGCAGTTTGACACAGAACACTGAAGCTTTCTTT
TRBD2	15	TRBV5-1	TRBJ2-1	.	CASSLSGGLYNEQFF	TGCGCCAGCAGCCTTAGCGGGGGGCTCTACAATGAGCAGTTCTTC
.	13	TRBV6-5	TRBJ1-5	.	CASRPGGNQPQHF	TGTGCCAGCAGACCGGGCGGGAATCAGCCCCAGCATTTT
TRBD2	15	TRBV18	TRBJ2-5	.	CASSPPAGGQETQYF	TGTGCCAGCTCACCACCCGCGGGGGGACAAGAGACCCAGTACTTC
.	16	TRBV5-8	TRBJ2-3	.	CASSLVVGVGTDTQYF	TGTGCCAGCAGCTTGGTTGTGGGGGTAGGAACAGATACGCAGTATTTT
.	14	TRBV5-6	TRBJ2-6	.	CASSLGPGANVLTF	TGTGCCAGCAGCTTGGGGCCTGGGGCCAACGTCCTGACTTTC
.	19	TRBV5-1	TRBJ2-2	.	CASSREPLARAPNTGELFF	TGCGCCAGCAGCCGGGAACCGTTGGCCAGGGCCCCGAACACCGGGGAGCTGTTTTTT
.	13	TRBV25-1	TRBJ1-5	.	CASSARIDQPQHF	TGTGCCAGCAGTGCTCGAATCGATCAGCCCCAGCATTTT
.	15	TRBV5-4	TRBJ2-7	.	CASSLTAGGGYEQYF	TGTGCCAGCAGCTTGACCGCAGGGGGGGGTTACGAGCAGTACTTC
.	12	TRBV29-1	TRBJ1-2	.	CSVQDGDYGYTF	TGCAGCGTCCAGGACGGGGACTATGGCTACACCTTC
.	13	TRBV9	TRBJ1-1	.	CASSDRDGGEAFF	TGTGCCAGCTCGGACCGTGATGGTGGTGAAGCTTTCTTT
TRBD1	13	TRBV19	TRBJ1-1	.	CASIGQGASEAFF	TGTGCCAGTATAGGACAGGGGGCAAGTGAAGCTTTCTTT
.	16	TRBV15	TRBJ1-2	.	CATSRDVRASNYGYTF	TGTGCCACCAGCAGAGATGTGAGGGCTAGTAACTATGGCTACACCTTC
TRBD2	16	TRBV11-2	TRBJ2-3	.	CASSFLAGGPPDTQYF	TGTGCCAGCAGCTTTCTAGCGGGGGGGCCCCCAGATACGCAGTATTTT
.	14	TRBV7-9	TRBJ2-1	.	CASSLTSIDNEQFF	TGTGCCAGCAGCTTAACAAGCATCGACAATGAGCAGTTCTTC
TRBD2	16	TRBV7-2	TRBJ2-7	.	CASSLDRPSGSYEQYF	TGTGCCAGCAGCTTAGATCGGCCTAGCGGTTCCTACGAGCAGTACTTC
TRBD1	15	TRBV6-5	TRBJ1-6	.	CASSRGSREGSPLHF	TGTGCCAGTTCCAGGGGGTCAAGAGAGGGTTCACCCCTCCACTTT
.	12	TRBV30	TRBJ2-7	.	CAWSVLGYEQYF	TGTGCCTGGAGTGTACTGGGTTACGAGCAGTACTTC
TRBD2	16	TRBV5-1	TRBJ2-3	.	CASSLPTSGVTDTQYF	TGCGCCAGCAGCTTACCAACTAGCGGGGTTACAGATACGCAGTATTTT
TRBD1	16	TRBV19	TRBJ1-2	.	CASSIDQSGGNYGYTF	TGTGCCAGTAGTATAGATCAGTCAGGGGGCAACTATGGCTACACCTTC
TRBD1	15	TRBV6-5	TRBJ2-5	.	CASKPWGQGEETQYF	TGTGCCAGCAAACCGTGGGGACAGGGTGAAGAGACCCAGTACTTC
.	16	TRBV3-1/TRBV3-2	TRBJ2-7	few	CASSHPPHTPDYEQYF	TGTGCCAGCAGCCACCCGCCGCATACGCCGGACTACGAGCAGTACTTC
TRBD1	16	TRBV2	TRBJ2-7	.	CASSVLGQGSYYEQYF	TGTGCCAGCAGTGTTTTGGGACAGGGTTCGTACTACGAGCAGTACTTC
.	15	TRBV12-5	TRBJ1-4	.	CASGLAADRREKLFF	TGTGCTAGTGGTTTGGCCGCGGACAGACGGGAAAAACTGTTTTTT
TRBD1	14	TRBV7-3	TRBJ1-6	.	CASSRDRGNSPLHF	TGTGCCAGCAGCCGGGACAGGGGAAATTCACCCCTCCACTTT
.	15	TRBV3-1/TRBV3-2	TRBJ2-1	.	CASSPSLSSYNEQFF	TGTGCCAGCAGCCCTTCCTTAAGCTCCTACAATGAGCAGTTCTTC
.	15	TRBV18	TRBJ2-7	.	CASPSLQGAIYEQYF	TGTGCCAGCCCATCCCTACAGGGAGCCATCTACGAGCAGTACTTC
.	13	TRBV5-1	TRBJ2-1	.	CASSLGQINEQFF	TGCGCCAGCAGCCTAGGACAGATCAATGAGCAGTTCTTC
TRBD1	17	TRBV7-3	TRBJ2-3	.	CASSKRGQGFLSDTQYF	TGTGCCAGCAGCAAGCGGGGACAGGGTTTTTTGTCAGATACGCAGTATTTT
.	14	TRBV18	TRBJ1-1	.	CASSQIVGNTEAFF	TGTGCCAGCTCACAAATTGTAGGGAACACTGAAGCTTTCTTT
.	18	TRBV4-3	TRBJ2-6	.	CASSPLVFTTSGANVLTF	TGCGCCAGCAGCCCGCTAGTCTTTACAACGAGCGGGGCCAACGTCCTGACTTTC
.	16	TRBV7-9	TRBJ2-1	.	CASSPLRGRAYNEQFF	TGTGCCAGCAGCCCGCTCCGGGGACGGGCCTACAATGAGCAGTTCTTC
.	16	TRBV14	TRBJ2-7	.	CASSQEPRHHSYEQYF	TGTGCCAGCAGCCAAGAACCCCGACACCACTCCTACGAGCAGTACTTC
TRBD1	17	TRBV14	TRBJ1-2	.	CASSQEWGTGPNYGYTF	TGTGCCAGCAGCCAAGAATGGGGGACAGGTCCTAACTATGGCTACACCTTC
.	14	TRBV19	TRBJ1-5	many	CASSPGGGGQPQHF	TGTGCCAGTAGCCCGGGGGGGGGCGGTCAGCCCCAGCATTTT
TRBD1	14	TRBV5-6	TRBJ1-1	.	CASSFPGQGSLAFF	TGTGCCAGCAGCTTTCCCGGACAGGGGAGTTTGGCTTTCTTT
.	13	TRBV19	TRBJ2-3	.	CASRRTGTDTQYF	TGTGCCAGTAGGAGGACAGGCACAGATACGCAGTATTTT
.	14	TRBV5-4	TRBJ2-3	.	CASSIDIRADTQYF	TGTGCCAGCAGCATAGATATCAGGGCAGATACGCAGTATTTT
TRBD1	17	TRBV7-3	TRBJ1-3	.	CASSLGQGADSGNTIYF	TGTGCCAGCAGCTTGGGGCAGGGGGCGGATTCTGGAAACACCATATATTTT
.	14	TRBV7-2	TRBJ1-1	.	CASSPQPGNTEAFF	TGTGCCAGCAGCCCACAGCCGGGTAACACTGAAGCTTTCTTT
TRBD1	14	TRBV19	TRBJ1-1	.	CASSSQGARTEAFF	TGTGCCAGTAGTTCGCAGGGGGCGCGGACTGAAGCTTTCTTT
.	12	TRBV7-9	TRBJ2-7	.	CASSRLGGEQYF	TGTGCCAGCAGCCGACTCGGAGGAGAGCAGTACTTC
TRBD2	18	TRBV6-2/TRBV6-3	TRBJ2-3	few	CASSFGLAGGPGADTQYF	TGTGCCAGCAGTTTCGGACTAGCGGGGGGGCCCGGAGCAGATACGCAGTATTTT
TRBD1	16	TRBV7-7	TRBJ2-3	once	CASSLGTGEVGDTQYF	TGTGCCAGCAGCTTAGGGACAGGGGAAGTTGGAGATACGCAGTATTTT
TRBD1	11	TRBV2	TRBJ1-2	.	CASQQGSGYTF	TGTGCCAGCCAACAGGGGAGCGGCTACACCTTC
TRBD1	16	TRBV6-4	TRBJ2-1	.	CASSDSETGATDEQFF	TGTGCCAGCAGTGACTCTGAGACAGGGGCAACTGATGAGCAGTTCTTC
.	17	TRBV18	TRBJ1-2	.	CASSPVPTGTTNYGYTF	TGTGCCAGCTCACCCGTGCCGACAGGTACTACGAACTATGGCTACACCTTC
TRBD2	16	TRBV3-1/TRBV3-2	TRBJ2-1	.	CASSPRTSGGYNEQFF	TGTGCCAGCAGCCCCCGGACTAGCGGGGGATACAATGAGCAGTTCTTC
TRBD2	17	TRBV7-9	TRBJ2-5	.	CASSPAPGLGVGETQYF	TGTGCCAGCAGCCCAGCTCCGGGACTAGGGGTTGGGGAGACCCAGTACTTC